This T cell receptor beta chain was found in a study of cytomegalovirus exposure and HLA in healthy donors. Regarding the study as a whole: Versus the roughly 670-donor mean, an Asian-associated ancestry cluster reportedly showed fewer N-insertions in a later analysis. Immune exposure was documented only through CMV serostatus. A prior analysis recorded that most TCR beta V segments were productive about 87% or about 30% of the time. CMV antigen specificity of three CMV-associated chains was confirmed in vitro.

Of note for this clone: Its antigen is undetermined.

13 Jbeta primers and 60 Vbeta primers were used for the PCR. Sequencing was performed with immunoSEQ multiplex PCR; in TCRdb, only in-frame clones are kept and a portion is missing. Its listing shows roughly 50,000 clones. Per germline, CDR1 SGHKS and CDR2 YYEKEE (reference sequence). V lost 4 bases and J lost 7; bases outside the gene matches: 8. The CDR3 length is 15 residues. This TCR was recovered from a woman between 55 and 75 years old in good health and CMV-seropositive. The sample consisted of PBMCs. This rearrangement joins TRBV5-5 to TRBJ2-1, with 10 bases identical to TRBD1. The CDR3 sequence: CASSTARTGGNEQFF. CDR3 DNA: TGTGCCAGCAGCACCGCTCGGACAGGGGGGAATGAGCAGTTCTTC.